These 24 T cell receptor beta chains originate from one sample sequenced in a study of OX40 agonist ivuxolimab in advanced cancers. Assay: immunoSEQ multiplex PCR; the TCRdb copy retains only in-frame clones and omits some. This table holds around 78,000 clones, 80% to 90% found once. Here the sequenced sample was CD4+ or CD8+ T cells sorted from blood, taken in a trial of the OX40 agonist ivuxolimab. Receptors originate from an adult with an advanced solid tumor such as melanoma, head and neck, liver or kidney cancer.

This chain links TRBV10-2 with TRBJ1-5; TRBD1 might be the D (5 bases). Germline V gene lookup returns CDR1 WSHSY and CDR2 SAAADI. This CDR3 has 17 residues. V lost 3 bases, J lost 2 bases, and 17 bases lay in between. CDR3 DNA: TGCGCCAGCAGTGACTCAAGGGGAGACTGGGGCAATCAGCCCCAGCATTTT. Amino acid sequence: CASSDSRGDWGNQPQHF.

The rearrangement uses TRBV12-5 and TRBJ1-1; D gene ambiguous. In germline, CDR1 is LGHNT, CDR2 FRNRAP. The germline V and J ends were trimmed by 3 bases and 0 bases, with 5 bases remaining between them. The CDR3 is 13 residues long. CDR3 loop: CASGFVVNTEAFF. The DNA for the CDR3 is TGTGCTAGTGGTTTCGTAGTGAACACTGAAGCTTTCTTT.

The chain has TRBV18 and TRBJ1-1; 11 nucleotides align to TRBD1. With V trimmed by 2 bases and J by 4 bases, 12 bases remained unmatched. The CDR3 spans 18 residues. Germline CDR1 reads KGHSH; CDR2 reads LQKENI. CDR3 in amino acids: CASSPKGTGGGPTTEAFF. Written as DNA, the CDR3 is TGTGCCAGCTCACCAAAGGGGACAGGGGGTGGTCCGACCACTGAAGCTTTCTTT.

This sequence joins TRBV7-3 and TRBJ2-1; D not certain. The CDR3 totals 13 residues. V shed 6 bases and J shed 0 bases, with 6 bases lying between them. The germline CDR1 and CDR2 sequences are SGHTA and FQGTGA. The CDR3 DNA follows: TGTGCCAGCAGTACGAGCTCCTACAATGAGCAGTTCTTC. Translation: CASSTSSYNEQFF.

V is TRBV6-6 and J is TRBJ1-1; TRBD1 might be the D (5 bases). CDR3 length: 14 residues. The germline V gene has CDR1 MNHNY and CDR2 SVGAGI (reference sequence). V was cut by 6 bases and J by 2 bases, with 13 bases left in between. The DNA of the CDR3 is TGTGCCAGCAGATTCGGGACTTCTAACACTGAAGCTTTCTTT. Translated: CASRFGTSNTEAFF.

This chain connects TRBV7-3 to TRBJ1-2; TRBD1 might be the D (5 bases). CDR1 SGHTA and CDR2 FQGTGA come from the germline V gene. The CDR3 sequence is 15 residues long. Trimming removed 2 bases at V and 8 bases at J, with 18 bases between. The CDR3 sequence: CASSLGTPRDGGYTF. In DNA form, the CDR3 reads TGTGCCAGCAGCTTAGGGACGCCTAGGGACGGCGGCTACACCTTC.

The V and J genes are TRBV7-3 and TRBJ1-1; TRBD1 is a possible D gene (5 bases). The CDR3 spans 15 residues. V lost 0 bases, J lost 1 base, and 9 bases lay in between. Germline CDR1 SGHTA, CDR2 FQGTGA. CDR3 amino acids: CASSLTSGPNTEAFF. CDR3 nucleotides: TGTGCCAGCAGCTTAACGTCGGGACCGAACACTGAAGCTTTCTTT.

The sample holds one count of this clone. CDR3: CASSLGTSESYQETQYF. For the CDR3, the DNA is TGTGCCAGCAGCTTGGGGACTAGCGAGTCCTACCAAGAGACCCAGTACTTC. The chain employs TRBV7-9 and TRBJ2-7; 10 bases are a match to TRBD2. The DNA end lines up better with TRBJ2-5; the J call may be wrong. This CDR3 contains 17 residues. The V gene's germline CDR1 is SEHNR and CDR2 FQNEAQ (reference sequence).

The rearrangement uses TRBV15 and TRBJ2-1, with 15 bases identical to TRBD2. J was trimmed by 7 bases and V by 5 bases; bases with no gene match: 6. Looked up from germline, CDR1 is LNHNV and CDR2 is YYDKDF (reference sequence). CDR3 length: 16 residues. The CDR3 region has the DNA TGTGCCACCAGCGGTGGACTAGCGGGGGGGAGAAATGAGCAGTTCTTC. Translation: CATSGGLAGGRNEQFF.

This chain joins TRBV29-1 and TRBJ1-2, with a tentative D call TRBD1 (5 bases). Trimming left V 1 base short and J 6 bases short, with 15 bases between. This CDR3 region has 14 residues. Germline V CDR1 and CDR2: SQVTM, ANQGSEA. The CDR3 spells CSVEGGVGAHGYTF. The CDR3 coding sequence is TGCAGCGTTGAAGGGGGGGTCGGGGCCCATGGCTACACCTTC.

The chain combines TRBV28 with TRBJ2-3; D gene ambiguous. V was pared by 4 bases and J by 10 bases, with 9 bases between. The V gene's germline CDR1 is MDHEN and CDR2 SYDVKM. This CDR3 spans 11 amino acids. In DNA, the CDR3 is TGTGCCAGCAGTTCGGCAGTACCGCAGTATTTT. Protein: CASSSAVPQYF.

This chain joins TRBV28 and TRBJ2-3, with 12 bases matching TRBD2. The germline CDR1 and CDR2 sequences are MDHEN and SYDVKM. Losses at the gene ends were 6 bases for V and 4 bases for J; bases not matched to a gene: 8. The CDR3 has 16 residues. CDR3 bases: TGTGCCAGCAGCTACGCTAGCGGGGGGGTTTCAGATACGCAGTATTTT. It translates to CASSYASGGVSDTQYF. The entire variable domain, with the rest obtained from reference TRBV28 and TRBJ2-3, is as follows: DVKVTQSSRYLVKRTGEKVFLECVQDMDHENMFWYRQDPGLGLRLIYFSYDVKMKEKGDIPEGYSVSREKKERFSLILESASTNQTSMYLCASSYASGGVSDTQYFGPGTRLTVL.

Comments on this clone: One junction end does not reproduce the germline sequence, and a read error may be involved. The chain couples TRBV7-7 to TRBJ2-5, with 11 bases lining up with TRBD2. The CDR3 spans 15 residues. The germline V gene has CDR1 SSHAT and CDR2 FNYEAQ (reference sequence). The CDR3 DNA is TGTGCTAGCAGCTTACTTGGACTAGCGGGAGAGACCCAGTACTTC. It translates to CASSLLGLAGETQYF.

The CDR3 DNA follows: TGTGCCAGCAGGGTCGACATATTCTCTGGAAACACCATATATTTT. Its translation: CASRVDIFSGNTIYF. The rearrangement uses TRBV6-1 and TRBJ1-3; the D is unclear. The germline gives CDR1 MNHNS, CDR2 SASEGT. The CDR3 is 15 amino acids. V dropped 6 bases and J dropped 0 bases, with 12 bases sitting between them.

V usage is TRBV19 and J usage is TRBJ1-2; 9 bases line up with TRBD1. Unmatched junction bases numbered 5, after V lost 5 bases and J lost 1 base. The CDR3 is made up of 15 amino acids. CDR1 and CDR2 (germline): LNHDA, SQIVND (reference sequence). DNA of the CDR3: TGTGCCAGTAGTCGCCAGGGACAGGGTAACTATGGCTACACCTTC. Residues: CASSRQGQGNYGYTF.

V and J are TRBV5-6 and TRBJ2-5; 12 bases are shared with TRBD1. Unmatched junction bases numbered 5, after V lost 4 bases and J lost 4 bases. The V gene's germline CDR1 is SGHDT and CDR2 YYEEEE. This CDR3 has 15 residues. CDR3: CASSRGQGAGETQYF. DNA of the CDR3: TGTGCCAGCAGCCGGGGACAGGGGGCCGGAGAGACCCAGTACTTC.

V and J are TRBV7-6 and TRBJ2-7, with D possibly matching TRBD2 (5 bases). The CDR3 runs to 16 residues. The germline V gene encodes CDR1 SGHVS and CDR2 FNYEAQ. Trimming took off 0 bases at V and 4 bases at J, with 16 bases between the two ends. The CDR3 region is CASSLALGGQSYEQYF. CDR3 nucleotides: TGTGCCAGCAGCTTAGCGTTGGGCGGGCAATCTTACGAGCAGTACTTC.

The J gene is TRBJ1-2, the V gene TRBV18, with D tentatively TRBD1 (6 bases). Germline V lookup: CDR1 KGHSH, CDR2 LQKENI. Between the trimmed V and J ends, which lost 6 bases and 0 bases, there was a span of 11 bases. This CDR3 spans 14 amino acids. CDR3 bases: TGTGCCAGCTCGCCAGGACAGTCTAACTATGGCTACACCTTC. Translated: CASSPGQSNYGYTF.

In the case of this clone: The junction departs from germline at one end; a sequencing error may be responsible. This chain connects TRBV30 to TRBJ1-4; 10 bases agree with TRBD1. Germline V lookup: CDR1 GTSNPN, CDR2 SVGIG (reference sequence). The CDR3 length is 15 residues. The CDR3 coding sequence is TGTGCCTGGAGTTTACCGGGACAGGGGTTGGGAAAAACTGTTTTT. Translating it yields CAWSLPGQGLGKTVF. The full variable domain, with the rest looked up from reference TRBV30 and TRBJ1-4, is SQTIHQWPATLVQPVGSPLSLECTVEGTSNPNLYWYRQAAGRGLQLLFYSVGIGQISSEVPQNLSASRPQDRQFILSSKKLLLSDSGFYLCAWSLPGQGLGKTVFGSGTQLSVL.

This sequence joins TRBV5-6 and TRBJ2-1; a weak D match, TRBD1 (5 bases). The CDR3 is 18 residues long. The germline V gene encodes CDR1 SGHDT and CDR2 YYEEEE. V gave up 0 bases and J gave up 0 bases, with 16 bases separating them. In DNA form, the CDR3 reads TGTGCCAGCAGCTTGGTGTTGGGGCAGTCGGGCTCCTACAATGAGCAGTTCTTC. It translates to CASSLVLGQSGSYNEQFF. Combining the CDR3 with reference TRBV5-6 and TRBJ2-1 gives the whole variable domain DAGVTQSPTHLIKTRGQQVTLRCSPKSGHDTVSWYQQALGQGPQFIFQYYEEEERQRGNFPDRFSGHQFPNYSSELNVNALLLGDSALYLCASSLVLGQSGSYNEQFFGPGTRLTVL.

The genes are TRBV11-3 and TRBJ2-7; 13 bases align to TRBD2. V was pared by 8 bases and J by 4 bases, with 5 bases of the junction left unmatched. Germline loops: CDR1 SGHNT, CDR2 YENEEA. The CDR3 covers 14 residues. The DNA for the CDR3 is TGTGCCAGCGGAATGGGACTAGCGGGATACGAGCAGTACTTC. Protein: CASGMGLAGYEQYF.

This sequence joins TRBV7-3 and TRBJ2-5; 11 bases agree with TRBD2. With V trimmed by 2 bases and J by 5 bases, 7 bases remained unmatched. Germline loops: CDR1 SGHTA, CDR2 FQGTGA. The CDR3 contains 16 residues. The CDR3 DNA sequence: TGTGCCAGCAGCTTAGGGACTAGCGGAGGGAGGGAGACCCAGTACTTC. The encoded protein is CASSLGTSGGRETQYF. The full variable domain, in which reference TRBV7-3 and TRBJ2-5 provide the parts outside the CDR3, is GAGVSQTPSNKVTEKGKYVELRCDPISGHTALYWYRQSLGQGPEFLIYFQGTGAADDSGLPNDRFFAVRPEGSVSTLKIQRTERGDSAVYLCASSLGTSGGRETQYFGPGTRLLVL.

For this clone: The sample has other DNA sequences that encode this CDR3 too. CDR3 amino acids: CASSSAFAGYEQYF. CDR3 nucleotides: TGTGCCAGCAGCTCGGCGTTTGCCGGCTACGAGCAGTACTTC. The V call is TRBV11-2, the J call TRBJ2-7; no definite D call. The germline V gene has CDR1 SGHAT and CDR2 FQNNGV. This CDR3 is built from 14 residues. Trimming pared 4 bases from V and 3 bases from J, leaving 13 bases between.

The chain links TRBV5-1 to TRBJ2-7; TRBD1 aligns across 10 bases. Germline lookup yields CDR1 SGHRS and CDR2 YFSETQ. V lost 4 bases and J lost 5; bases outside the gene matches: 9. This CDR3 spans 15 amino acids. In DNA form, the CDR3 reads TGCGCCAGCAGCCTACCCGGGACAGGGGTGAACGAGCAGTACTTC. Translation: CASSLPGTGVNEQYF. The variable domain in full, with the rest retrieved from reference TRBV5-1 and TRBJ2-7, is KAGVTQTPRYLIKTRGQQVTLSCSPISGHRSVSWYQQTPGQGLQFLFEYFSETQRNKGNFPGRFSGRQFSNSRSEMNVSTLELGDSALYLCASSLPGTGVNEQYFGPGTRLTVT.